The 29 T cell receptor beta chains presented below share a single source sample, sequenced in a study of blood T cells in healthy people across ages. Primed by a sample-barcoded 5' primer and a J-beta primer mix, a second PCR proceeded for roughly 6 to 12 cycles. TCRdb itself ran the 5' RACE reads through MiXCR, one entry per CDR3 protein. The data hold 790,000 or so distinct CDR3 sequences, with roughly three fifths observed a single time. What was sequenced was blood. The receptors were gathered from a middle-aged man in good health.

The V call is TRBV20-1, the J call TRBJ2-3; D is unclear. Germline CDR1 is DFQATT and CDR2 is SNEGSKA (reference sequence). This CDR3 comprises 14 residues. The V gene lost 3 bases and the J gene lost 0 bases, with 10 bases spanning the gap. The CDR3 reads CSASWLTSTDTQYF. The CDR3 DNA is TGCAGTGCTAGCTGGCTCACTAGCACAGATACGCAGTATTTT.

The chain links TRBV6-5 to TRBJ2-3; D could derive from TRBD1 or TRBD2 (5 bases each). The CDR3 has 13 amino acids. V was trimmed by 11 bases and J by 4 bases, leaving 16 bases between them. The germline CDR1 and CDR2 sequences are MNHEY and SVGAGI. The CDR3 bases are TGTGCCGTAGAGGGTCTGGGGGCAGATACGCAGTATTTT. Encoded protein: CAVEGLGADTQYF.

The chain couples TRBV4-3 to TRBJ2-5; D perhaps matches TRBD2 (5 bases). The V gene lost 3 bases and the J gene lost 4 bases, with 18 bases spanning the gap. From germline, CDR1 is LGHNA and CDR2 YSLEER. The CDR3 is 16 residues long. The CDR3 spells CASSQELGSLGETQYF. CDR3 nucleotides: TGCGCCAGCAGCCAGGAGTTAGGGAGTTTGGGAGAGACCCAGTACTTC.

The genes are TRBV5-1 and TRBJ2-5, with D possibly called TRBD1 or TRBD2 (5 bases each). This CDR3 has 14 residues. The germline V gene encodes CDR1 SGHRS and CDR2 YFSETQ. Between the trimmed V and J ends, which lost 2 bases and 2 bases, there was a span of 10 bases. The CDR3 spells CASSFGGIQETQYF. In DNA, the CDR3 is TGCGCCAGCAGCTTTGGGGGTATACAAGAGACCCAGTACTTC.

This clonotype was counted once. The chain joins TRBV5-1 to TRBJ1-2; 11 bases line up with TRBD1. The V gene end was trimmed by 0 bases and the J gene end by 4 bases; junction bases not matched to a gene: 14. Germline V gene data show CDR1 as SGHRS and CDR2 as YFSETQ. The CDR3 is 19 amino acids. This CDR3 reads CASSLGRTGGAMKVYGYTF. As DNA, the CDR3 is TGCGCCAGCAGCTTGGGAAGGACAGGGGGCGCCATGAAGGTCTATGGCTACACCTTC.

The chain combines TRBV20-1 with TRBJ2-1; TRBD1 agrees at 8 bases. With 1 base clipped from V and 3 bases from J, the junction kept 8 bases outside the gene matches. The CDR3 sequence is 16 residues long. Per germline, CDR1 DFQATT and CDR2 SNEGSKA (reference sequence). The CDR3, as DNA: TGCAGTGCTAGAGGAACCACAGGGGGGTTCTACAATGAGCAGTTCTTC. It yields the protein CSARGTTGGFYNEQFF.

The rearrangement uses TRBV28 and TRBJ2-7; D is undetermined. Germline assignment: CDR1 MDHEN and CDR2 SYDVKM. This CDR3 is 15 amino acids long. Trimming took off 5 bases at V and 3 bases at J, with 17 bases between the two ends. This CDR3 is CASSRTSYVLYEQYF. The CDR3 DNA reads TGTGCCAGCAGTCGTACTTCATACGTCCTCTACGAGCAGTACTTC.

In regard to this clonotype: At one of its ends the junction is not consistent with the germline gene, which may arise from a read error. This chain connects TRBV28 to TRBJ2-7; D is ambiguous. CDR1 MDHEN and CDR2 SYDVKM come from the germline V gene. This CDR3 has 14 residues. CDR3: CARSFGRFTYEQYF. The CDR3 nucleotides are TGTGCCAGGAGTTTCGGGCGATTCACCTACGAGCAGTACTTC.

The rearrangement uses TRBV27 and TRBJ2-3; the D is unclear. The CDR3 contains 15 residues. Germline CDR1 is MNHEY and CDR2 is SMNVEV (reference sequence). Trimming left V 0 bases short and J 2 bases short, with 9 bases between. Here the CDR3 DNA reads TGTGCCAGCAGTTTATCGAAGGGCTACACAGATACGCAGTATTTT. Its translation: CASSLSKGYTDTQYF.

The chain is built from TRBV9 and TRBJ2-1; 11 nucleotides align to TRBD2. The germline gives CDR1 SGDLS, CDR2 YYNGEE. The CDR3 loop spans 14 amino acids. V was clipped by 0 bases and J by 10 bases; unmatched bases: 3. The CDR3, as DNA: TGTGCCAGCAGCGTAGCTCCTAGCGGGGGGGAGCAGTTCTTC. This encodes CASSVAPSGGEQFF.

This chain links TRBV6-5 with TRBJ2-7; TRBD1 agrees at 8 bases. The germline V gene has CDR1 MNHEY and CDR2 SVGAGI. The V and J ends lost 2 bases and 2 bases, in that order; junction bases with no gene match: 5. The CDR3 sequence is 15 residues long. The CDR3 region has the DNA TGTGCCAGCAGTTACCCGGGACAGGCCGCCTACGAGCAGTACTTC. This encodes CASSYPGQAAYEQYF.

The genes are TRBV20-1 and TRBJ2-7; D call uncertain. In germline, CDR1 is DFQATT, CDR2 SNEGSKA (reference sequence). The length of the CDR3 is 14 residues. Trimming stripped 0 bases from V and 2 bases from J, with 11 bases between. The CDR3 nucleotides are TGCAGTGCTAGAGATGTGAAGGCTACCTACGAGCAGTACTTC. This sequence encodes CSARDVKATYEQYF.

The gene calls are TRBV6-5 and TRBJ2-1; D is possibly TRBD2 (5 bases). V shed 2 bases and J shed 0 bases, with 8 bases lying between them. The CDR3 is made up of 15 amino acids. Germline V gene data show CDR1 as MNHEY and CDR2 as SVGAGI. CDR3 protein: CASSYTGSSYNEQFF. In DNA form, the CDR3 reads TGTGCCAGCAGTTACACTGGGAGCTCCTACAATGAGCAGTTCTTC.

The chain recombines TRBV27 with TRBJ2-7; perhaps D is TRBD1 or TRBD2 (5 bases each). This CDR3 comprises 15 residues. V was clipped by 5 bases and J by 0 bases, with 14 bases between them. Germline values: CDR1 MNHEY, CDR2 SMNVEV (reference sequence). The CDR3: CASSPRDRSSYEQYF. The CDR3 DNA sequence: TGTGCCAGCAGTCCCCGGGACCGGAGCTCCTACGAGCAGTACTTC.

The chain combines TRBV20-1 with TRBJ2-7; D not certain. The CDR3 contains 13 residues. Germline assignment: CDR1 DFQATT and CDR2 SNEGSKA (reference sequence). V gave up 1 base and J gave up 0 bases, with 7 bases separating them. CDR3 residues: CSARGEASYEQYF. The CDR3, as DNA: TGCAGTGCTAGAGGGGAAGCCTCCTACGAGCAGTACTTC.

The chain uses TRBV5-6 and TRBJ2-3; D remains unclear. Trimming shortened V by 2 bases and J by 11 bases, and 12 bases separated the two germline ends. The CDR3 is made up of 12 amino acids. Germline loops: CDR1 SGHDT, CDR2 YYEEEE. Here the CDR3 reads CASSFPPRRQYF. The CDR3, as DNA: TGTGCCAGCAGCTTTCCGCCGAGACGGCAGTATTTT.

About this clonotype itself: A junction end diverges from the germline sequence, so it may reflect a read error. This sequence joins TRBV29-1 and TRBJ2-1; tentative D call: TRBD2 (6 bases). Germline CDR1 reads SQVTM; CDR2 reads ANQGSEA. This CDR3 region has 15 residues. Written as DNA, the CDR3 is TGCAGCGTCGAGATGGAGGGGATTTCCTACAAGGAGCAGTTCTTC. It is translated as CSVEMEGISYKEQFF.

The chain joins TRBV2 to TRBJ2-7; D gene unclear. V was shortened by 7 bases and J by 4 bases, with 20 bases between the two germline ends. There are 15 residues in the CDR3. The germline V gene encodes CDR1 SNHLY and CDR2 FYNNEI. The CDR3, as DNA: TGTGCCAGCACCCGAAAAGGTGAATCCCCATACGAGCAGTACTTC. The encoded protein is CASTRKGESPYEQYF.

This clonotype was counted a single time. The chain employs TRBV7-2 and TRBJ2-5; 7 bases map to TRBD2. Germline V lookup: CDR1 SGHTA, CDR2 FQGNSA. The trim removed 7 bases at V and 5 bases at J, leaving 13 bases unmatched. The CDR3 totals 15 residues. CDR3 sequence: CASTPNGEGRETQYF. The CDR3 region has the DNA TGTGCCAGCACCCCCAACGGGGAGGGCCGGGAGACCCAGTACTTC.

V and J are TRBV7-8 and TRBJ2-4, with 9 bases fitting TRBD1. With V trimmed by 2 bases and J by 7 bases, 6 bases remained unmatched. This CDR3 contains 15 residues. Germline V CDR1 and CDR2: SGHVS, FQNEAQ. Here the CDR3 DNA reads TGTGCCAGCAGCTTACCCGGGACAGGGTCGAACATTCAGTACTTC. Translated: CASSLPGTGSNIQYF.

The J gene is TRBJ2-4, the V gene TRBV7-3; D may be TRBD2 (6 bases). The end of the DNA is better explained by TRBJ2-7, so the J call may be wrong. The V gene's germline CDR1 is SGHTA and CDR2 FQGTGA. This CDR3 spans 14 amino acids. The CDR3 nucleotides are TGTGCCAGCAGCTTAGGCCGGGAGAACTACGAGCAGTACTTC. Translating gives CASSLGRENYEQYF.

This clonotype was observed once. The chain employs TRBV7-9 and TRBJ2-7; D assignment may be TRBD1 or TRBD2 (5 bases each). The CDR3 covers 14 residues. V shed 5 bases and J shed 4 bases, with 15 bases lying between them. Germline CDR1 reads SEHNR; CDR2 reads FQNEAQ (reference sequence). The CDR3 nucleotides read TGTGCCAGCAGCCCCGGGACGGAGGAATACGAGCAGTACTTC. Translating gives CASSPGTEEYEQYF.

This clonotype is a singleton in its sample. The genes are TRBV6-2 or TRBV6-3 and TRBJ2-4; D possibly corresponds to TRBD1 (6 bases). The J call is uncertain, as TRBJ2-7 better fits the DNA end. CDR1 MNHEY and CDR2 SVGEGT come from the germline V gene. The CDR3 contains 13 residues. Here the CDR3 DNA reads TGTGCCAGCAGACCGAACAACAGGGACGAGCAGTACTTC. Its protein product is CASRPNNRDEQYF.

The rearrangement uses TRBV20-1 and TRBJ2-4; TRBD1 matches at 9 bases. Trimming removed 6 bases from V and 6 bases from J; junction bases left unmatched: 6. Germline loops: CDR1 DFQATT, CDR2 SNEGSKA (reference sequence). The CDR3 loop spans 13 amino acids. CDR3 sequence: CSAMGQGGNIQYF. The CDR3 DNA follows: TGCAGTGCCATGGGACAGGGAGGAAACATTCAGTACTTC.

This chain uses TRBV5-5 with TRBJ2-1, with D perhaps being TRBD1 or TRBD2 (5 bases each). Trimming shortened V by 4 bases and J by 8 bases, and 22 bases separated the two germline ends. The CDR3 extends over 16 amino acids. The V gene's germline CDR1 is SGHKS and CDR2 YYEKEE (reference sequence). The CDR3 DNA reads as TGTGCCAGCAGCCACAAATTAGCACACAGAGGGGATGAGCAGTTCTTC. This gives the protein CASSHKLAHRGDEQFF.

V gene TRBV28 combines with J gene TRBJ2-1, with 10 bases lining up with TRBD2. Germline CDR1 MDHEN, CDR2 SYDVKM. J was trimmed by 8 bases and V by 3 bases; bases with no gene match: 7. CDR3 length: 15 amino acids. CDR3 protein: CASSFQREGVDEQFF. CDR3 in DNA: TGTGCCAGCAGTTTCCAGCGGGAGGGAGTCGATGAGCAGTTCTTC.

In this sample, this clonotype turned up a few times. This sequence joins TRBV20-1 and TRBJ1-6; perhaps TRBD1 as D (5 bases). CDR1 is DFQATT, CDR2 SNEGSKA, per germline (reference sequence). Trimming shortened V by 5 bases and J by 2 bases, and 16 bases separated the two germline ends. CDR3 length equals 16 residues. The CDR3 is CSAPGGLPPYNSPLHF. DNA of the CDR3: TGCAGTGCTCCTGGGGGGTTGCCCCCCTATAATTCACCCCTCCACTTT.

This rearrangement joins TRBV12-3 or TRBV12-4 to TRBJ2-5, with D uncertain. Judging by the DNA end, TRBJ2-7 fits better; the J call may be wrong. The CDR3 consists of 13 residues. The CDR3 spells CASSHGQLYEQYF. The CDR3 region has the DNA TGTGCCAGCAGCCACGGCCAGTTATACGAGCAGTACTTC.

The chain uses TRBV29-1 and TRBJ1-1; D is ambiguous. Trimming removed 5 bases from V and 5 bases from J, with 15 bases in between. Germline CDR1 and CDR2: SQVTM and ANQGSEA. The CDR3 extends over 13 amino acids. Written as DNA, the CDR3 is TGCAGCGTTCAGGAAGCGGAGGGTACTGAAGCTTTCTTT. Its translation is CSVQEAEGTEAFF.